Listed below are T cell receptor beta chains from one sample, sequenced in a study of shared clonotypes between healthy human individuals. This table comes from immunoSEQ multiplex PCR, and its TCRdb copy is limited to in-frame clones, with some not included. The data show 1.5 million to 2.5 million clones, approximately 94% seen once. What was sequenced was naive CD8+ T cells sorted from blood. The receptors derive from a man between 18 and 35 years old in good health. Both conserved end residues are part of each CDR3. D genes are given only for firm matches. Clone size is not always given. Where it is, it says once, few, many or a class for expanded clones.

clone_size	d_call	j_call	v_call	cdr3_aa	cdr3_nt
-	TRBD2	TRBJ2-3	TRBV9	CASTALAGGGDTQYF	TGTGCCAGCACGGCGCTAGCGGGAGGCGGTGATACGCAGTATTTT
-	-	TRBJ1-1	TRBV19	CATSPTENTEAFF	TGTGCCACTTCCCCGACAGAAAACACTGAAGCTTTCTTT
-	-	TRBJ1-3	TRBV18	CASSPPRGVTGPSGNTIYF	TGTGCCAGCTCACCACCGAGGGGGGTGACGGGACCATCTGGAAACACCATATATTTT
-	TRBD1	TRBJ2-7	TRBV6-1	CAGAYRGLHYEQYF	TGTGCCGGCGCCTACAGGGGGCTTCATTACGAGCAGTACTTC
-	TRBD2	TRBJ2-1	TRBV27	CASRPIGTSGNSQLGQFF	TGTGCCAGCAGACCGATCGGGACTAGCGGGAACTCCCAGTTGGGGCAGTTCTTC
once	TRBD1	TRBJ1-5	TRBV16	CASSQLTGVQPQHF	TGTGCCAGCAGCCAATTAACAGGGGTTCAGCCCCAGCATTTT
-	-	TRBJ2-5	TRBV27	CASSLWQKETQYF	TGTGCCAGCAGTTTATGGCAGAAAGAGACCCAGTACTTC
few	-	TRBJ2-7	TRBV6-1	CASSGQYEQYF	TGTGCCAGCAGTGGTCAATACGAGCAGTACTTC
-	-	TRBJ1-1	TRBV4-2	CASSQDPQGSYSMNTEAFF	TGTGCCAGCAGCCAAGATCCCCAGGGCTCCTACTCTATGAACACTGAAGCTTTCTTT
-	-	TRBJ1-6	TRBV25-1	CASSWDNSPLHF	TGTGCCAGTAGTTGGGATAATTCACCCCTCCACTTT
few	-	TRBJ2-1	TRBV5-5	CASSLEGYPEQFF	TGTGCCAGCAGCTTGGAAGGGTATCCCGAGCAGTTCTTC
-	TRBD1	TRBJ1-5	TRBV15	CATSRDRGGGQPQHF	TGTGCCACCAGCAGAGATCGAGGGGGCGGACAGCCCCAGCATTTT
few	TRBD1	TRBJ1-2	TRBV7-9	CASSLGQGASGYTF	TGTGCCAGCAGCTTGGGACAGGGGGCTTCGGGCTACACCTTC
-	TRBD2	TRBJ2-5	TRBV2	CASLSGELETQYF	TGTGCCAGCCTAAGCGGGGAATTGGAGACCCAGTACTTC
-	TRBD1	TRBJ2-1	TRBV7-8	CASSPWTGGSYNEQFF	TGTGCCAGCAGCCCCTGGACAGGGGGATCCTACAATGAGCAGTTCTTC
once	-	TRBJ2-7	TRBV29-1	CSVEQGLGEQYF	TGCAGCGTTGAACAAGGGTTAGGCGAGCAGTACTTC
-	-	TRBJ2-5	TRBV14	CASSQDGRMLVETQYF	TGTGCCAGCAGCCAAGATGGGCGAATGTTGGTAGAGACCCAGTACTTC
-	TRBD1	TRBJ2-5	TRBV30	CAWSAGQAGETQYF	TGTGCCTGGAGTGCCGGACAGGCCGGGGAGACCCAGTACTTC
-	-	TRBJ1-1	TRBV28	CASSPPPQQDEAFF	TGTGCCAGCAGTCCGCCCCCACAGCAGGATGAAGCTTTCTTT
-	-	TRBJ1-2	TRBV25-1	CASSDGLVGARGYTF	TGTGCCAGCAGTGATGGTCTAGTGGGGGCGCGAGGCTACACCTTC
-	-	TRBJ2-1	TRBV18	CASSPNNNEQFF	TGTGCCAGCTCACCAAACAACAATGAGCAGTTCTTC
-	-	TRBJ2-7	TRBV5-4	CASSLSNPYEQYF	TGTGCCAGCAGCTTGTCCAACCCCTACGAGCAGTACTTC
-	-	TRBJ2-5	TRBV30	CAWRGRTQETQYF	TGTGCCTGGAGAGGTAGAACCCAAGAGACCCAGTACTTC
-	-	TRBJ1-4	TRBV13	CASSRGPSEPNEKLFF	TGTGCCAGCAGCCGTGGGCCTTCGGAGCCTAATGAAAAACTGTTTTTT
-	-	TRBJ1-1	TRBV7-6	CASRLGTNTEAFF	TGTGCCAGCAGGCTGGGAACGAACACTGAAGCTTTCTTT
once	-	TRBJ2-7	TRBV9	CASSVNPYYEQYF	TGTGCCAGCAGCGTAAACCCCTACTACGAGCAGTACTTC
-	TRBD2	TRBJ2-3	TRBV5-8	CASSWRTSGGEDTQYF	TGTGCCAGCAGCTGGCGGACTAGCGGGGGGGAGGATACGCAGTATTTT
-	TRBD1	TRBJ1-5	TRBV2	CASSYRTGGAGQPQHF	TGTGCCAGCAGTTACCGGACAGGGGGCGCGGGTCAGCCCCAGCATTTT
-	-	TRBJ1-1	TRBV27	CASSSRHLTEAFF	TGTGCCAGCAGTTCCCGACACCTCACTGAAGCTTTCTTT
-	-	TRBJ2-1	TRBV5-1	CASSLAFSDVDEQFF	TGCGCCAGCAGCTTGGCTTTTTCCGACGTCGATGAGCAGTTCTTC
-	-	TRBJ2-7	TRBV7-6	CASSHSEGVGYEQYF	TGTGCCAGCAGCCACAGCGAGGGGGTCGGGTACGAGCAGTACTTC
once	-	TRBJ2-7	TRBV4-1	CASSQRGDEQYF	TGCGCCAGCAGCCAACGCGGAGACGAGCAGTACTTC
-	-	TRBJ1-4	TRBV5-4	CASSLTGLEKLFF	TGTGCCAGCAGCTTGACAGGACTGGAAAAACTGTTTTTT
-	TRBD2	TRBJ2-2	TRBV7-9	CASSQGLAGALTGELFF	TGTGCCAGCAGCCAAGGACTAGCGGGAGCCCTCACCGGGGAGCTGTTTTTT
once	-	TRBJ1-1	TRBV19	CASSEQSGRTEAFF	TGTGCCAGTAGTGAACAATCAGGGAGGACTGAAGCTTTCTTT
-	-	TRBJ1-1	TRBV28	CASSFPGDEAFF	TGTGCCAGCAGTTTTCCAGGGGATGAAGCTTTCTTT
-	TRBD2	TRBJ2-1	TRBV9	CASSPLRDYKAVQFF	TGTGCCAGCAGCCCCCTCCGGGACTATAAGGCGGTGCAGTTCTTC
-	TRBD1	TRBJ1-1	TRBV4-3	CASSQDSAGGWTEAFF	TGCGCCAGCAGCCAAGACTCGGCAGGGGGTTGGACTGAAGCTTTCTTT
-	TRBD2	TRBJ2-7	TRBV2	CASSEGTSGRIYEQYF	TGTGCCAGCAGTGAAGGGACTAGCGGGAGGATCTACGAGCAGTACTTC
-	-	TRBJ2-6	TRBV9	CASSVPRLGSGANVLTF	TGTGCCAGCAGCGTTCCCCGATTGGGGTCTGGGGCCAACGTCCTGACTTTC
-	-	TRBJ2-7	TRBV11-2	CASSRDGEDEQYF	TGTGCCAGCAGCCGAGACGGGGAGGACGAGCAGTACTTC
-	-	TRBJ2-7	TRBV7-9	CASSSPTSDEQYF	TGTGCCAGCAGCTCCCCAACTAGTGACGAGCAGTACTTC
-	-	TRBJ2-3	TRBV5-4	CALSKGWTDTQYF	TGTGCCCTAAGTAAGGGGTGGACAGATACGCAGTATTTT
-	TRBD2	TRBJ2-1	TRBV11-3	CASSHASGGEQFF	TGTGCCAGCAGCCATGCTAGCGGAGGTGAGCAGTTCTTC
-	-	TRBJ2-7	TRBV5-5	CASSPPGAGASNYEQYF	TGTGCCAGCAGCCCCCCTGGGGCGGGCGCGAGCAATTACGAGCAGTACTTC
-	-	TRBJ2-7	TRBV27	CASSDVGGSYEQYF	TGTGCCAGCAGCGATGTTGGAGGATCCTACGAGCAGTACTTC
-	TRBD2	TRBJ2-3	TRBV7-9	CASSHSGTHTDTQYF	TGTGCCAGCAGCCATAGCGGGACCCACACAGATACGCAGTATTTT
-	TRBD2	TRBJ2-7	TRBV7-9	CASSPGGAGGRQGEQYF	TGTGCCAGCAGCCCCGGTGGAGCGGGGGGCAGGCAGGGGGAGCAGTACTTC
once	-	TRBJ1-5	TRBV5-8	CASSFQGYNQPQHF	TGTGCCAGCAGCTTCCAGGGATACAATCAGCCCCAGCATTTT
once	-	TRBJ2-3	TRBV11-2	CASSSIRADTQYF	TGTGCCAGCAGCTCCATCAGGGCAGATACGCAGTATTTT
-	-	TRBJ1-1	TRBV5-1	CASSPWTDQLTEAFF	TGCGCCAGCAGCCCGTGGACGGATCAGCTTACTGAAGCTTTCTTT
-	-	TRBJ2-5	TRBV9	CASSVVGGKETQYF	TGTGCCAGCAGCGTAGTGGGCGGGAAGGAGACCCAGTACTTC
-	TRBD2	TRBJ2-1	TRBV6-5	CASSYSAGGPNEQFF	TGTGCCAGCAGTTACTCTGCGGGAGGGCCCAATGAGCAGTTCTTC
-	-	TRBJ1-6	TRBV11-1	CASSLAGGAEYNSPLHF	TGTGCCAGCAGCTTAGCGGGAGGGGCCGAATATAATTCACCCCTCCACTTT
once	-	TRBJ2-3	TRBV11-2	CASSRDGDTDTQYF	TGTGCCAGCAGCCGGGACGGAGACACAGATACGCAGTATTTT
-	TRBD1	TRBJ1-5	TRBV7-2	CASSLGTGSQPQHF	TGTGCCAGCAGCCTTGGGACAGGCAGTCAGCCCCAGCATTTT
-	-	TRBJ2-7	TRBV30	CAWSVLPTYEQYF	TGTGCCTGGAGTGTACTTCCGACTTACGAGCAGTACTTC
once	-	TRBJ2-2	TRBV27	CASSFLGNTGELFF	TGTGCCAGCAGTTTTCTAGGGAACACCGGGGAGCTGTTTTTT
-	-	TRBJ2-2	TRBV4-3	CASSQIEGAYWELFF	TGCGCCAGCAGCCAAATTGAGGGCGCTTACTGGGAGCTGTTTTTT